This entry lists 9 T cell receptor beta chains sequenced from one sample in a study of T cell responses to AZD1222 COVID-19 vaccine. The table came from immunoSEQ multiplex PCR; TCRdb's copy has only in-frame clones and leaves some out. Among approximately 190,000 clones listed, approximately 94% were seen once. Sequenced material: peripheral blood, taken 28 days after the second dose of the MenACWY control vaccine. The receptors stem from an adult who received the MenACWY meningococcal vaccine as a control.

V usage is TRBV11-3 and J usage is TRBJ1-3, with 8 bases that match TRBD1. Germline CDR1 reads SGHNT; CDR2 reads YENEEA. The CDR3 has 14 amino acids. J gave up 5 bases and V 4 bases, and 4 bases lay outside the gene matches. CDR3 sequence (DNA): TGTGCCAGCAGCTGGACAGGGCGTCGAAACACCATATATTTT. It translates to CASSWTGRRNTIYF.

The CDR3 DNA reads TGTGCCAGCAGTCGAACCTGGAACACTGAAGCTTTCTTT. This codes for CASSRTWNTEAFF. This chain connects TRBV6-5 to TRBJ1-1, with D unclear. V was clipped by 5 bases and J by 1 base, with 8 bases between them. The CDR3 has 13 amino acids. CDR1 and CDR2 from the germline V gene are MNHEY and SVGAGI.

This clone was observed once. CDR3 DNA sequence: TGTGCCAGCAGCTCGTTCCCCGGGCCCCCCTCAGGGCATGGCTACACCTTC. Its protein is CASSSFPGPPSGHGYTF. This chain connects TRBV7-2 to TRBJ1-2; D is possibly TRBD1 (5 bases). Trimming took off 4 bases at V and 6 bases at J, with 24 bases between the two ends. There are 17 residues in the CDR3. CDR1 and CDR2 (germline): SGHTA, FQGNSA.

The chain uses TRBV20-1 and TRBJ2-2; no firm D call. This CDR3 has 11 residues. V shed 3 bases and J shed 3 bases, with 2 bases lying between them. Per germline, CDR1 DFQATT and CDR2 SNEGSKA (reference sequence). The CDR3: CSARYTGELFF. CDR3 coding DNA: TGCAGTGCTAGGTACACCGGGGAGCTGTTTTTT.

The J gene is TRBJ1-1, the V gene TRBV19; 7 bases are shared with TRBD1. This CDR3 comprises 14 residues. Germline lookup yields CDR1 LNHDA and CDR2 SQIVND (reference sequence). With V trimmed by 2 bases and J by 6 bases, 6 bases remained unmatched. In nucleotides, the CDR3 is TGTGCCAGTAGTATATCACAGGGGAGGCCTGAAGCTTTCTTT. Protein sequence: CASSISQGRPEAFF.

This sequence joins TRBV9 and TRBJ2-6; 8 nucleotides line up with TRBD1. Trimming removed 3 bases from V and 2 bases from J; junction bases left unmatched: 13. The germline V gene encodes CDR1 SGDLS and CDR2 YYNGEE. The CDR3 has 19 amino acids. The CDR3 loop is CASSARSGQGAAGANVLTF. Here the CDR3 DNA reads TGTGCCAGCAGCGCCAGATCCGGGCAGGGGGCGGCTGGGGCCAACGTCCTGACTTTC. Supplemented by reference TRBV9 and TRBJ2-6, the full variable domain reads DSGVTQTPKHLITATGQRVTLRCSPRSGDLSVYWYQQSLDQGLQFLIQYYNGEERAKGNILERFSAQQFPDLHSELNLSSLELGDSALYFCASSARSGQGAAGANVLTFGAGSRLTVL.

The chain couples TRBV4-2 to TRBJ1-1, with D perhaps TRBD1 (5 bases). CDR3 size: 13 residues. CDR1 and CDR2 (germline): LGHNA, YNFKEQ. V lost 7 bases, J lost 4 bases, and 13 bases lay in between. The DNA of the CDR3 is TGTGCCAGCACTCCCGGGGGGAGCACTGAAGCTTTCTTT. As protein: CASTPGGSTEAFF.

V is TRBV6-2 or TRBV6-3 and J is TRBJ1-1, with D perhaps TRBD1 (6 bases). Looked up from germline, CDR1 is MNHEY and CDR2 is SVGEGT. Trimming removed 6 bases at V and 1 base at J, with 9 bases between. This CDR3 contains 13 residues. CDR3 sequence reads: CASSDRRNTEAFF. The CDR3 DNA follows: TGTGCCAGCAGCGACAGGCGGAACACTGAAGCTTTCTTT.

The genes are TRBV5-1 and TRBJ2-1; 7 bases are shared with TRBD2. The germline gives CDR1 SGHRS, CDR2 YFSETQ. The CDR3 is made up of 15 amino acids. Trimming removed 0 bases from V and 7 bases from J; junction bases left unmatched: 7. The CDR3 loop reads CASSLELAAWNEQFF. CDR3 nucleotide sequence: TGCGCCAGCAGCTTGGAGCTAGCGGCATGGAATGAGCAGTTCTTC.